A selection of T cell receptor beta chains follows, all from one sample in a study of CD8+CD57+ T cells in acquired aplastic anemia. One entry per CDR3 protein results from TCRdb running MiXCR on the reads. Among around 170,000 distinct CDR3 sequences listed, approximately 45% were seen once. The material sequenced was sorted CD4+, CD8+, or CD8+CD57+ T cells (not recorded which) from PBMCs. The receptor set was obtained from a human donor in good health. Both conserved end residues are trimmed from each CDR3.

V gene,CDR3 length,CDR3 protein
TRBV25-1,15,ASSDLEQGSFLGEQY
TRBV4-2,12,ASSRDRAHEKLF
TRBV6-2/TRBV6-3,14,ASSYSDRGRSYEQY
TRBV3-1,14,ASSQVNSGRRETQY
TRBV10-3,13,AISESSQPNQPQH
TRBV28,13,ASWGRAEANYGYT
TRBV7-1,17,ASSSSTSGRAFGNNEQF
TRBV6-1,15,ASSPVKRAGRADTQY
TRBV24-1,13,ATSEARGGADTQY
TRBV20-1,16,SARDPRASGRITDTQY
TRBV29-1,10,SVGSGSETQY
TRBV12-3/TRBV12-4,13,ASSASRQGARGYT
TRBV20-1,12,SARVTSGGGTQY
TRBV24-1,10,ATSSGVHEQY
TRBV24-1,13,ATSDGQGSAYEQY
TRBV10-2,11,ASSETSLPEAF
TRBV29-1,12,SVEPRGAYNEQF